This is a list of T cell receptor beta chains from one sample in a study of CD8 T cells in ankylosing spondylitis. Each CDR3 protein is one row after TCRdb ran MiXCR on the 5' RACE reads. The data show about 170,000 distinct CDR3 sequences, around 20% seen once. The sample was blood, either unsorted or a sorted T cell fraction (not recorded which). Receptor source: a male donor with ankylosing spondylitis or in good health (not recorded which). Each CDR3 is given with its conserved first and last residue. Each record gives: clone size, V gene, J gene, D gene, CDR3 protein, CDR3 DNA. A D gene is named only where the DNA matches it firmly. Expanded clones get a size class; other rows say once, few or many, or leave the size out.

clone_size: many; v_call: TRBV2; j_call: TRBJ2-1; d_call: -; cdr3_aa: CASRNSRTESVYNEQFF; cdr3_nt: TGTGCCAGCAGAAATAGTAGGACAGAGTCCGTCTACAATGAGCAGTTCTTC
clone_size: many; v_call: TRBV10-3; j_call: TRBJ2-1; d_call: -; cdr3_aa: CAIRFPPGEQFF; cdr3_nt: TGTGCCATCAGGTTTCCACCCGGTGAGCAGTTCTTC
clone_size: -; v_call: TRBV10-3; j_call: TRBJ1-2; d_call: -; cdr3_aa: CAISEGRGYTF; cdr3_nt: TGTGCCATCAGTGAGGGACGTGGCTACACCTTC
clone_size: many; v_call: TRBV5-1; j_call: TRBJ2-4; d_call: -; cdr3_aa: CASSERRPPYIQYF; cdr3_nt: TGCGCCAGCAGCGAACGCCGGCCCCCCTACATTCAGTACTTC
clone_size: -; v_call: TRBV30; j_call: TRBJ2-5; d_call: -; cdr3_aa: CAWSPRETQYF; cdr3_nt: TGTGCCTGGAGTCCCAGGGAGACCCAGTACTTC
clone_size: many; v_call: TRBV4-1; j_call: TRBJ2-7; d_call: TRBD1; cdr3_aa: CASSQTGQGDYEQYF; cdr3_nt: TGCGCCAGCAGCCAAACGGGTCAGGGGGACTACGAGCAGTACTTC
clone_size: many; v_call: TRBV5-1; j_call: TRBJ2-1; d_call: TRBD1; cdr3_aa: CASSLGDRENEQFF; cdr3_nt: TGCGCCAGCAGCTTGGGCGACAGGGAGAATGAGCAGTTCTTC
clone_size: -; v_call: TRBV12-3/TRBV12-4; j_call: TRBJ1-2; d_call: -; cdr3_aa: CASSKGLTNYGYTF; cdr3_nt: TGTGCCAGCAGCAAGGGATTGACTAACTATGGCTACACCTTC
clone_size: many; v_call: TRBV27; j_call: TRBJ2-1; d_call: TRBD2; cdr3_aa: CASTERDGGLAHSYNEQFF; cdr3_nt: TGTGCCAGCACCGAGAGAGACGGGGGACTAGCGCATTCCTACAATGAGCAGTTCTTC
clone_size: many; v_call: TRBV5-1; j_call: TRBJ1-1; d_call: -; cdr3_aa: CASSRRRGKDEAFF; cdr3_nt: TGCGCCAGCAGTCGCCGCCGGGGGAAGGATGAAGCTTTCTTT
clone_size: -; v_call: TRBV27; j_call: TRBJ1-1; d_call: TRBD1; cdr3_aa: CASLTGYTEAFF; cdr3_nt: TGTGCCAGCTTGACAGGGTACACTGAAGCTTTCTTT
clone_size: few; v_call: TRBV20-1; j_call: TRBJ2-7; d_call: -; cdr3_aa: CSARVNRASYEQYF; cdr3_nt: TGCAGTGCTAGAGTCAACAGGGCCTCTTACGAGCAGTACTTC
clone_size: few; v_call: TRBV5-1; j_call: TRBJ1-2; d_call: -; cdr3_aa: CASSLRGDYGYTF; cdr3_nt: TGCGCCAGCAGCCTGAGGGGGGACTATGGCTACACCTTC
clone_size: few; v_call: TRBV5-6; j_call: TRBJ2-1; d_call: -; cdr3_aa: CASSPSPSPLSYNEQFF; cdr3_nt: TGTGCCAGCAGCCCCTCTCCTAGCCCTCTCTCCTACAATGAGCAGTTCTTC
clone_size: -; v_call: TRBV29-1; j_call: TRBJ2-1; d_call: -; cdr3_aa: CSVGGNEQFF; cdr3_nt: TGCAGCGTTGGAGGGAATGAGCAGTTCTTC
clone_size: many; v_call: TRBV5-1; j_call: TRBJ1-3; d_call: -; cdr3_aa: CASSLEQGENTIYF; cdr3_nt: TGCGCCAGCAGCTTGGAGCAGGGAGAAAACACCATATATTTT
clone_size: many; v_call: TRBV4-1; j_call: TRBJ1-5; d_call: -; cdr3_aa: CASSRQVDSNQPQHF; cdr3_nt: TGCGCCAGCAGCCGACAGGTTGATAGCAATCAGCCCCAGCATTTT
clone_size: -; v_call: TRBV20-1; j_call: TRBJ1-2; d_call: -; cdr3_aa: CSAREPLVGYTF; cdr3_nt: TGCAGTGCTAGAGAACCCCTCGTAGGCTACACCTTC
clone_size: -; v_call: TRBV12-3/TRBV12-4; j_call: TRBJ1-2; d_call: -; cdr3_aa: CASRRTTGVGGYTF; cdr3_nt: TGTGCCAGCAGACGTACTACAGGCGTAGGGGGCTACACCTTC
clone_size: many; v_call: TRBV20-1; j_call: TRBJ2-1; d_call: TRBD2; cdr3_aa: CSASGGGSNEQFF; cdr3_nt: TGCAGTGCTAGCGGGGGAGGGTCCAATGAGCAGTTCTTC
clone_size: many; v_call: TRBV5-6; j_call: TRBJ1-2; d_call: -; cdr3_aa: CASTRNRLEVGYGYTF; cdr3_nt: TGTGCCAGCACCAGGAACAGGCTGGAAGTCGGCTATGGCTACACCTTC
clone_size: -; v_call: TRBV18; j_call: TRBJ2-1; d_call: -; cdr3_aa: CASSPPGGSSSYNEQFF; cdr3_nt: TGTGCCAGCTCACCACCCGGGGGTTCGAGCTCCTACAATGAGCAGTTCTTC
clone_size: -; v_call: TRBV18; j_call: TRBJ2-1; d_call: -; cdr3_aa: CASSPEGIGRDEQFF; cdr3_nt: TGTGCCAGCTCACCAGAAGGGATAGGAAGAGATGAGCAGTTCTTC
clone_size: -; v_call: TRBV4-1; j_call: TRBJ1-4; d_call: -; cdr3_aa: CASSHPQEKLFF; cdr3_nt: TGCGCCAGCAGCCACCCTCAGGAAAAACTGTTTTTT
clone_size: few; v_call: TRBV3-1; j_call: TRBJ2-3; d_call: -; cdr3_aa: CASSQDQFGTDTQYF; cdr3_nt: TGTGCCAGCAGCCAAGATCAATTCGGCACAGATACGCAGTATTTT
clone_size: many; v_call: TRBV20-1; j_call: TRBJ2-3; d_call: TRBD2; cdr3_aa: CSARDVASGRAILDTQYF; cdr3_nt: TGCAGTGCTAGAGATGTGGCTAGCGGGAGGGCCATATTAGATACGCAGTATTTT
clone_size: once; v_call: TRBV29-1; j_call: TRBJ2-2; d_call: TRBD2; cdr3_aa: CSVGTSGMNTGELFF; cdr3_nt: TGCAGCGTGGGGACTAGCGGGATGAACACCGGGGAGCTGTTTTTT
clone_size: once; v_call: TRBV30; j_call: TRBJ1-2; d_call: -; cdr3_aa: CAWSPDGSYGYTF; cdr3_nt: TGTGCCTGGAGCCCGGACGGATCCTATGGCTACACCTTC
clone_size: -; v_call: TRBV25-1; j_call: TRBJ2-7; d_call: -; cdr3_aa: CASSVGMASYEQYF; cdr3_nt: TGTGCCAGCAGTGTTGGTATGGCCAGCTACGAGCAGTACTTC
clone_size: many; v_call: TRBV11-2; j_call: TRBJ1-1; d_call: TRBD1; cdr3_aa: CASSLEIGGRTGAMNTEAFF; cdr3_nt: TGTGCCAGCAGCTTAGAGATAGGGGGGAGGACAGGGGCCATGAACACTGAAGCTTTCTTT
clone_size: many; v_call: TRBV2; j_call: TRBJ2-1; d_call: -; cdr3_aa: CASSESQTSYNEQFF; cdr3_nt: TGTGCCAGCAGTGAAAGTCAGACCTCCTACAATGAGCAGTTCTTC